This entry is about one TCR beta chain. Its cognate antigen is unknown. The sample comes from a study of T cell responses to AZD1222 COVID-19 vaccine. Findings of the study overall: Reportedly, nearly half the spike-specific TCRs target unmutated variant regions.

The CDR3 is made up of 13 amino acids. CDR1 LGHDT and CDR2 YNNKEL come from the germline V gene (reference sequence). Deletions cut 2 bases from V and 9 bases from J, with 11 bases between. The protocol was immunoSEQ multiplex PCR, while the TCRdb copy is restricted to in-frame clones and leaves out a portion. The data hold roughly 4,700 clones, with around 89% observed a single time. The V and J genes are TRBV3-1 (or the pseudogene TRBV3-2) and TRBJ2-1, with D uncertain. This clonotype was sampled from an adult who received the AZD1222 COVID-19 vaccine. Sample: peripheral blood, taken 28 days after the second AZD1222 dose. The CDR3 DNA sequence: TGTGCCAGCAGCCAAATGGCCCAGGCTGAGCAGTTCTTC. Translation gives CASSQMAQAEQFF.